Shown below are 18 T cell receptor beta chains from a single sample sequenced in a study of shared clonotypes between healthy human individuals. Data came from immunoSEQ multiplex PCR; TCRdb stores just in-frame clones and leaves some out. The sample lists 2 million to 2.5 million clones; 85% to 95% were seen once. Sequencing was done on a sample of naive CD4+ T cells sorted from blood. Specified subset: CD45RA+ positively selected. The receptor set was obtained from a man between 18 and 29 years old in good health.

The J gene is TRBJ2-1, the V gene TRBV30; 13 bases fit TRBD2. J was trimmed by 2 bases and V by 5 bases; bases with no gene match: 3. This CDR3 region has 15 residues. Germline CDR1 is GTSNPN and CDR2 is SVGIG (reference sequence). The CDR3 DNA sequence: TGTGCCTGGGCTACTAGCGGGAGGGCCTACAATGAGCAGTTCTTC. This codes for CAWATSGRAYNEQFF.

The genes are TRBV4-1 and TRBJ2-5; D is tentatively TRBD1 or TRBD2 (5 bases each). This CDR3 has 14 residues. CDR1 is MGHRA, CDR2 YSYEKL, per germline. Trimming cost V 0 bases and J 9 bases, with 14 bases left between them. Here the CDR3 DNA reads TGCGCCAGCAGCCAAGAGGGATGGGACGGGGCCCAGTACTTC. Translated, it gives CASSQEGWDGAQYF.

This chain connects TRBV5-1 to TRBJ2-7, with D tentatively TRBD1 (6 bases). This CDR3 has 16 amino acids. Trimming pared 0 bases from V and 2 bases from J, leaving 15 bases between. The V gene's germline CDR1 is SGHRS and CDR2 YFSETQ. The CDR3 DNA follows: TGCGCCAGCAGCTTGGGTCGACAGGAAATAACCTACGAGCAGTACTTC. This sequence encodes CASSLGRQEITYEQYF.

In this sample, this clone turned up once. The V and J genes are TRBV19 and TRBJ1-1, with a possible D match to TRBD1 (5 bases). V was trimmed by 5 bases and J by 5 bases, leaving 12 bases between them. The length of the CDR3 is 13 residues. The germline CDR1 and CDR2 sequences are LNHDA and SQIVND (reference sequence). The CDR3 DNA sequence: TGTGCCAGTAGTCCCAGGGTGGGAACTGAAGCTTTCTTT. Amino acid sequence: CASSPRVGTEAFF.

This clone was counted once. This chain uses TRBV11-2 with TRBJ1-1; tentative D call: TRBD1 (6 bases). Germline assignment: CDR1 SGHAT and CDR2 FQNNGV. The CDR3 sequence is 19 residues long. The V gene lost 0 bases and the J gene lost 2 bases, with 22 bases spanning the gap. CDR3: CASSLDSGRQGRINTEAFF. CDR3 coding DNA: TGTGCCAGCAGCTTAGATTCAGGTAGGCAGGGGCGTATAAACACTGAAGCTTTCTTT.

J is TRBJ1-1 and V is TRBV30; tentatively, D is TRBD1 (5 bases). Germline assignment: CDR1 GTSNPN and CDR2 SVGIG (reference sequence). CDR3 length equals 14 residues. Trimming shortened V by 4 bases and J by 1 base, and 13 bases separated the two germline ends. For the CDR3, the DNA is TGTGCCTGGAAGGGTGTAACAGGGAACACTGAAGCTTTCTTT. As protein: CAWKGVTGNTEAFF.

For this clone: Other DNA sequences in this sample translate to the same CDR3. The chain combines TRBV14 with TRBJ2-2; 7 nucleotides agree with TRBD2. The CDR3 length is 13 residues. With 2 bases clipped from V and 7 bases from J, the junction kept 1 base outside the gene matches. Germline CDR1 and CDR2: SGHDN and FVKESK. CDR3 sequence: CASSQSGIGELFF. CDR3 nucleotide sequence: TGTGCCAGCAGCCAAAGCGGGATCGGGGAGCTGTTTTTT.

The chain links TRBV30 to TRBJ1-6; D not resolved. Germline CDR1 GTSNPN, CDR2 SVGIG (reference sequence). Trimming removed 3 bases from V and 0 bases from J, with 6 bases in between. The CDR3 is 14 residues long. In DNA form, the CDR3 reads TGTGCCTGGAGCGGAACCTCCTATAATTCACCCCTCCACTTT. Protein: CAWSGTSYNSPLHF.

Of note for this clone: Other DNA sequences in this sample translate to the same CDR3. The chain is built from TRBV25-1 and TRBJ1-2; 9 positions agree with TRBD1. The length of the CDR3 is 13 residues. V dropped 5 bases and J dropped 5; count of bases not matched to a gene: 3. Germline-derived CDR1 and CDR2 are MGHDK and SYGVNS. The CDR3, as DNA: TGTGCCAGCAGTAGGACAGGGGTATATGGCTACACCTTC. Residues: CASSRTGVYGYTF.

J is TRBJ1-6 and V is TRBV7-2; 8 nucleotides line up with TRBD1. Germline V gives CDR1 SGHTA, CDR2 FQGNSA. This CDR3 spans 16 amino acids. J was trimmed by 7 bases and V by 3 bases; bases with no gene match: 8. Written as DNA, the CDR3 is TGTGCCAGCAGCTTTGCAGGGGGCTTGGGCAATTCACCCCTCCACTTT. Its translation: CASSFAGGLGNSPLHF.

The chain joins TRBV5-4 to TRBJ2-7, with D possibly TRBD2 on 5 matching bases. V was pared by 2 bases and J by 7 bases, with 22 bases between. The CDR3 consists of 16 residues. Germline loops: CDR1 SGHNT, CDR2 YYREEE (reference sequence). The CDR3 DNA reads TGTGCCAGCAGCTTATCCTTTTCGGGGAGAGGCGGGGAGCAGTACTTC. Translation gives CASSLSFSGRGGEQYF.

J is TRBJ2-2 and V is TRBV19, with 7 bases that match TRBD1. After removal of 3 bases from V and 0 bases from J, the junction contained 10 bases not matched to a gene. The germline V gene has CDR1 LNHDA and CDR2 SQIVND (reference sequence). This CDR3 comprises 18 residues. The CDR3 loop reads CASSIRPWDSSNTGELFF. The CDR3 coding sequence is TGTGCCAGTAGTATCCGACCATGGGACAGCTCGAACACCGGGGAGCTGTTTTTT.

V is TRBV18 and J is TRBJ1-1, with 7 bases identical to TRBD1. The CDR3 is 14 amino acids. V lost 3 bases to trimming and J lost 3 bases; unmatched junction nucleotides: 4. In germline, CDR1 is KGHSH, CDR2 LQKENI. The CDR3 loop reads CASSPGTADTEAFF. CDR3 in DNA: TGTGCCAGCTCACCCGGGACAGCCGACACTGAAGCTTTCTTT.

The rearrangement joins TRBV11-2 to TRBJ2-7; 10 nucleotides line up with TRBD2. The germline CDR1 and CDR2 sequences are SGHAT and FQNNGV. The CDR3 spans 18 residues. The V segment lost 2 bases and the J segment 0 bases; nucleotides outside the gene matches: 10. For the CDR3, the DNA is TGTGCCAGCAGCTTAATCCCTAGCGGGGGATGGAGCTCCTACGAGCAGTACTTC. It codes for CASSLIPSGGWSSYEQYF.

The V gene is TRBV18, the J gene TRBJ1-5; tentative D call: TRBD1 (6 bases). Trimming removed 3 bases from V and 7 bases from J, with 13 bases in between. CDR1 KGHSH and CDR2 LQKENI come from the germline V gene. The CDR3 runs 14 residues. The CDR3 protein is CASSPLQGIQPQHF. CDR3 nucleotide sequence: TGTGCCAGCTCACCGTTACAGGGAATCCAGCCCCAGCATTTT. Based on the CDR3 plus reference TRBV18 and TRBJ1-5, the full variable domain is NAGVMQNPRHLVRRRGQEARLRCSPMKGHSHVYWYRQLPEEGLKFMVYLQKENIIDESGMPKERFSAEFPKEGPSILRIQQVVRGDSAAYFCASSPLQGIQPQHFGDGTRLSIL.

In DNA, the CDR3 is TGTGCCAGCAATGAAGTAGCCGGGGAGCTGTTTTTT. Protein product: CASNEVAGELFF. The chain links TRBV28 to TRBJ2-2, with D hard to call. Trimming removed 7 bases from V and 6 bases from J, with 9 bases in between. Looked up from germline, CDR1 is MDHEN and CDR2 is SYDVKM. CDR3 size: 12 residues.

V usage is TRBV5-1 and J usage is TRBJ2-2; D possibly corresponds to TRBD1 (5 bases). There are 15 residues in the CDR3. V was pared by 4 bases and J by 6 bases, with 16 bases between. CDR1 is SGHRS and CDR2 is YFSETQ in the germline V gene. The CDR3 sequence is CASSPEGRVAGELFF. CDR3 DNA: TGCGCCAGCAGCCCGGAAGGCAGGGTGGCCGGGGAGCTGTTTTTT.

Comments on this clone: Other DNA sequences in this sample translate to the same CDR3. CDR3 protein: CASSLGSYNEQFF. In DNA, the CDR3 is TGCGCCAGCAGCCTGGGGAGTTACAATGAGCAGTTCTTC. V is TRBV5-1 and J is TRBJ2-1; D is possibly TRBD2 (5 bases). The CDR3 consists of 13 residues. CDR1 is SGHRS and CDR2 is YFSETQ in the germline V gene. Trimming pared 4 bases from V and 4 bases from J, leaving 9 bases between.